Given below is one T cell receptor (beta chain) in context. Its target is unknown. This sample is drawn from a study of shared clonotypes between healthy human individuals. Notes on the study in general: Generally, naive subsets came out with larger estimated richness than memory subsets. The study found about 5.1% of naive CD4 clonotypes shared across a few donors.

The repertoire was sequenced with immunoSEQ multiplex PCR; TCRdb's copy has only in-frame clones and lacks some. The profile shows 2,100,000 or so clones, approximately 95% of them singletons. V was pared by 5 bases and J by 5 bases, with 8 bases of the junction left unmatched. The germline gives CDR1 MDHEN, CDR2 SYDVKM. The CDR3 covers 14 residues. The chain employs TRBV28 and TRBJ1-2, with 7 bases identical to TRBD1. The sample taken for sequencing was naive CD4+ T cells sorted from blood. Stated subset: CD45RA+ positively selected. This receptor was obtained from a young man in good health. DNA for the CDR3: TGTGCCAGCAGTAATTACAGGGGAATATATGGCTACACCTTC. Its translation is CASSNYRGIYGYTF.